The 10 T cell receptor beta chains in this list originate from one sample, sequenced in a study of blood T cell repertoires in COVID-19 (dated by TCRdb to 2020 to 2022). Receptors were amplified or captured by the immunoSEQ multiplex PCR assay. As stored in TCRdb, this immuneACCESS dataset retains in-frame rearrangements with V and J assigned. A fraction of the clones does not appear; measured against another copy, unresolved V genes explain less than half of the discrepancy, and the remainder lacks a known reason. Counted in this sample were roughly 250,000 clones; around 90% of them appeared once. The ten largest clones capture roughly 3% of the sample. Material for sequencing was PBMCs or T cells enriched from blood (not recorded which). The origin of the receptors is a woman aged 40 to 49 who had been exposed to COVID-19.

This clone was detected only once. The chain employs TRBV5-1 and TRBJ2-7; TRBD1 matches at 10 bases. V trimming: 4 bases; J trimming: 0 bases; junction bases outside the gene matches: 7. Germline CDR1 reads SGHRS; CDR2 reads YFSETQ. The CDR3 extends over 16 amino acids. The CDR3 spells CASSRQDRGISYEQYF. The DNA for the CDR3 is TGCGCCAGCAGCCGACAGGACAGGGGGATCTCCTACGAGCAGTACTTC.

V gene TRBV7-3 combines with J gene TRBJ1-1; D call uncertain. CDR1 SGHTA and CDR2 FQGTGA come from the germline V gene. V was shortened by 5 bases and J by 2 bases, with 12 bases between the two germline ends. This CDR3 is 14 amino acids long. The CDR3 DNA reads TGTGCCAGCAGCCCCGCTCCAGGTAACACTGAAGCTTTCTTT. Amino acids: CASSPAPGNTEAFF.

This clone was counted a single time. The chain joins TRBV24-1 to TRBJ1-5; 7 nucleotides line up with TRBD1. V gave up 4 bases and J gave up 4 bases; unmatched junction bases: 9. The CDR3 has 16 residues. Germline CDR1 KGHDR, CDR2 SFDVKD. CDR3 protein: CATSDRKQGTNQPQHF. Here the CDR3 DNA reads TGTGCCACCAGTGACCGGAAACAGGGGACTAATCAGCCCCAGCATTTT.

V usage is TRBV4-2 and J usage is TRBJ2-1; D uncertain. CDR3 size: 15 residues. Germline-derived CDR1 and CDR2 are LGHNA and YNFKEQ. V lost 1 base and J 1 base, leaving 8 bases between the germline ends. The DNA for the CDR3 is TGTGCCAGCAGCCAAGCGGCTAGTTCCTACAATGAGCAGTTCTTC. It is translated as CASSQAASSYNEQFF.

The V call is TRBV9, the J call TRBJ2-5; D is ambiguous. From germline, CDR1 is SGDLS and CDR2 YYNGEE. This CDR3 is 13 amino acids long. V lost 4 bases and J lost 1, with 8 bases in between. The CDR3 protein is CASSPLGQETQYF. The CDR3 DNA reads as TGTGCCAGCAGCCCCCTCGGCCAAGAGACCCAGTACTTC.

This chain connects TRBV19 to TRBJ2-1, with TRBD2 matching 10 bases. In germline, CDR1 is LNHDA, CDR2 SQIVND (reference sequence). The CDR3 consists of 19 residues. V gave up 6 bases and J gave up 0 bases; unmatched junction bases: 14. CDR3 residues: CASRKEGGTSVYSYNEQFF. The CDR3 DNA sequence: TGTGCCAGTAGAAAAGAAGGTGGGACTAGCGTTTACTCCTACAATGAGCAGTTCTTC.

V is TRBV7-2 and J is TRBJ1-1; 7 bases are a match to TRBD1. The germline V gene has CDR1 SGHTA and CDR2 FQGNSA. CDR3 length equals 15 residues. V lost 6 bases to trimming and J lost 0 bases; unmatched junction nucleotides: 7. The chain's CDR3 is CASRKPGQMNTEAFF. CDR3 bases: TGTGCCAGCAGAAAACCGGGACAGATGAACACTGAAGCTTTCTTT.

The rearrangement links TRBV7-9 to TRBJ1-1; D gene unclear. Trimming removed 2 bases at V and 6 bases at J, with 16 bases between. This CDR3 contains 15 residues. Germline CDR1 reads SEHNR; CDR2 reads FQNEAQ (reference sequence). The CDR3 DNA reads as TGTGCCAGCAGCTTATCAGACCTAGCGATCTCTGAAGCTTTCTTT. Translated: CASSLSDLAISEAFF.

This clone has only a few counts. This sequence joins TRBV10-1 and TRBJ2-1, with TRBD2 identical over 9 bases. The germline CDR1 and CDR2 sequences are WNHNN and SYGVQD (reference sequence). V lost 10 bases, J lost 7 bases, and 20 bases stayed unmatched. The CDR3 covers 17 residues. Here the CDR3 reads CANTPLRLAGWGNEQFF. The CDR3 nucleotides read TGCGCCAATACCCCCCTGCGGCTAGCGGGATGGGGGAATGAGCAGTTCTTC.

The chain uses TRBV19 and TRBJ1-5; TRBD1 aligns across 7 bases. The CDR3 sequence is 16 residues long. Germline trimming cut 4 bases from V and 3 bases from J; bases unmatched to any gene: 9. The germline V gene has CDR1 LNHDA and CDR2 SQIVND (reference sequence). This CDR3 is CASSTLGQAFNQPQHF. The CDR3, as DNA: TGTGCCAGTAGTACCCTCGGACAGGCCTTCAATCAGCCCCAGCATTTT.